The next 27 T cell receptor beta chains were all read from a single sample in a study of tumour-infiltrating T cells in Burkitt lymphoma. The assay was immunoSEQ multiplex PCR, and TCRdb's table has in-frame clones only and misses some. The sample yields 7,700 or so clones, over 60% seen once. The sample was tumor tissue. All receptors derive from a human donor with diffuse large B-cell lymphoma.

The rearrangement joins TRBV7-9 to TRBJ1-1; D is ambiguous. Germline V gene sequence: CDR1 SEHNR, CDR2 FQNEAQ (reference sequence). The CDR3 runs to 13 residues. V was shortened by 3 bases and J by 6 bases, with 11 bases between the two germline ends. Here the CDR3 DNA reads TGTGCCAGCAGCTTGGGAGGGAGCGCTGAAGCTTTCTTT. This gives the protein CASSLGGSAEAFF.

The chain couples TRBV7-6 to TRBJ2-2; D may be TRBD2 (5 bases). V shed 3 bases and J shed 0 bases, with 17 bases lying between them. The germline V gene encodes CDR1 SGHVS and CDR2 FNYEAQ. The CDR3 length is 18 residues. CDR3 sequence (DNA): TGTGCCAGCAGCTTGACCCCTCCGGGATCCGCGAACACCGGGGAGCTGTTTTTT. Protein: CASSLTPPGSANTGELFF.

The V and J genes are TRBV11-2 and TRBJ1-2; possible D gene TRBD1, 5 bases. This CDR3 comprises 15 residues. Germline CDR1 reads SGHAT; CDR2 reads FQNNGV. V lost 0 bases, J lost 3 bases, and 11 bases lay in between. The CDR3 spells CASSLDRAGHYGYTF. The CDR3 DNA follows: TGTGCCAGCAGCTTAGATAGGGCAGGGCACTATGGCTACACCTTC.

On this clone: Relative to the germline gene, one junction end is altered; a read error may explain this. The V gene is TRBV9, the J gene TRBJ1-2; the D gene is possibly TRBD1 (5 bases). CDR1 is SGDLS and CDR2 is YYNGEE in the germline V gene. The CDR3 length is 14 residues. The CDR3 loop reads CASSPGTAEYGHTF. The CDR3, as DNA: TGTGCCAGCAGCCCGGGGACGGCCGAGTATGGCCACACCTTC.

The chain links TRBV11-2 to TRBJ2-3; no firm D call. Trimming shortened V by 5 bases and J by 3 bases, and 18 bases separated the two germline ends. The CDR3 extends over 16 amino acids. Germline CDR1 and CDR2: SGHAT and FQNNGV. CDR3 region: CASSLLMAFGTDTQYF. CDR3 DNA sequence: TGTGCCAGCAGCCTCTTAATGGCGTTCGGGACAGATACGCAGTATTTT. Based on the CDR3 plus reference TRBV11-2 and TRBJ2-3, the full variable domain is EAGVAQSPRYKIIEKRQSVAFWCNPISGHATLYWYQQILGQGPKLLIQFQNNGVVDDSQLPKDRFSAERLKGVDSTLKIQPAKLEDSAVYLCASSLLMAFGTDTQYFGPGTRLTVL.

The CDR3 DNA reads TGTGCCAGCAGCTTATCAGGGACGGGAAACACCATATATTTT. Translated: CASSLSGTGNTIYF. This chain joins TRBV7-9 and TRBJ1-3; TRBD1 might be the D (5 bases). Germline V lookup: CDR1 SEHNR, CDR2 FQNEAQ (reference sequence). The CDR3 is made up of 14 amino acids. With 2 bases removed from V and 4 bases from J, the gap between germline ends came to 9 bases.

The gene calls are TRBV7-2 and TRBJ1-5; D is ambiguous. The germline V and J ends were trimmed by 1 base and 0 bases, with 7 bases remaining between them. The germline V gene encodes CDR1 SGHTA and CDR2 FQGNSA. The CDR3 totals 15 residues. DNA of the CDR3: TGTGCCAGCAGCTTAGTTCGTAATAGCAATCAGCCCCAGCATTTT. It specifies CASSLVRNSNQPQHF.

This CDR3 is CASSSVGQAYEQYF. CDR3 sequence (DNA): TGTGCCAGCAGCTCAGTGGGACAGGCCTACGAGCAGTACTTC. The rearrangement uses TRBV7-8 and TRBJ2-7; 8 positions agree with TRBD1. Germline V lookup: CDR1 SGHVS, CDR2 FQNEAQ. The CDR3 sequence is 14 residues long. Losses at the gene ends were 4 bases for V and 2 bases for J; bases not matched to a gene: 4. Drawing the rest from reference TRBV7-8 and TRBJ2-7, the complete variable domain is GAGVSQSPRYKVAKRGQDVALRCDPISGHVSLFWYQQALGQGPEFLTYFQNEAQLDKSGLPSDRFFAERPEGSVSTLKIQRTQQEDSAVYLCASSSVGQAYEQYFGPGTRLTVT.

The V and J genes are TRBV19 and TRBJ1-1; D is possibly TRBD1 (5 bases). The CDR3 covers 15 residues. Deletions cut 5 bases from V and 1 base from J, with 14 bases between. The germline CDR1 and CDR2 sequences are LNHDA and SQIVND (reference sequence). CDR3 loop: CASSWYGTPNTEAFF. DNA for the CDR3: TGTGCCAGTAGTTGGTACGGGACGCCGAACACTGAAGCTTTCTTT.

The V and J genes are TRBV2 and TRBJ2-2; unclear D gene. Germline assignment: CDR1 SNHLY and CDR2 FYNNEI. V lost 4 bases and J 6 bases, leaving 6 bases between the germline ends. The CDR3 spans 12 residues. The CDR3 loop is CASSVHPGELFF. CDR3 bases: TGTGCCAGCAGTGTACACCCCGGGGAGCTGTTTTTT.

About this clone: This specimen includes other DNA sequences encoding the same CDR3. The rearrangement uses TRBV6-5 and TRBJ1-1; 8 bases match TRBD1. V trimming: 6 bases; J trimming: 4 bases; junction bases outside the gene matches: 7. Germline lookup yields CDR1 MNHEY and CDR2 SVGAGI. This CDR3 region has 14 residues. For the CDR3, the DNA is TGTGCCAGCAGCCGAACAGGGGGTGGCACTGAAGCTTTCTTT. Its protein is CASSRTGGGTEAFF.

The CDR3 DNA is TGTGCCAGCAGCCCGAACGGGGGGCGCAACACTGAAGCTTTCTTT. Amino acids: CASSPNGGRNTEAFF. The chain couples TRBV5-6 to TRBJ1-1; tentative D call: TRBD1 (6 bases). The CDR3 consists of 15 residues. The germline gives CDR1 SGHDT, CDR2 YYEEEE. With 4 bases removed from V and 2 bases from J, the gap between germline ends came to 15 bases.

V gene TRBV7-8 combines with J gene TRBJ1-1, with 7 positions matching TRBD1. CDR1 is SGHVS and CDR2 is FQNEAQ in the germline V gene. V shed 3 bases, J shed 0 bases, and the junction held 4 bases outside the gene matches. The CDR3 covers 15 residues. CDR3 sequence: CASSFRTGMNTEAFF. The DNA of the CDR3 is TGTGCCAGCAGCTTCCGGACAGGAATGAACACTGAAGCTTTCTTT.

The chain links TRBV10-3 to TRBJ1-1, with D tentatively TRBD1 (5 bases). The CDR3 runs 14 residues. Germline CDR1 is ENHRY and CDR2 is SYGVKD. Trimming left V 0 bases short and J 0 bases short, with 5 bases between. The DNA for the CDR3 is TGTGCCATCAGTGAGTCAGGGGTGAACACTGAAGCTTTCTTT. This encodes CAISESGVNTEAFF.

This clone has a handful of counts. The gene calls are TRBV7-2 and TRBJ2-7; D is possibly TRBD2 (6 bases). CDR1 is SGHTA, CDR2 FQGNSA, per germline. The CDR3 has 15 residues. Trimming cost V 1 base and J 3 bases, with 13 bases left between them. For the CDR3, the DNA is TGTGCCAGCAGCTTAGTACAGATAGCGGTCTACGAGCAGTACTTC. This encodes CASSLVQIAVYEQYF.

In its sample, this clone was seen a few times. The chain combines TRBV2 with TRBJ1-2; D unresolved. From germline, CDR1 is SNHLY and CDR2 FYNNEI. This CDR3 region has 12 residues. V shed 0 bases and J shed 8 bases, with 7 bases lying between them. For the CDR3, the DNA is TGTGCCAGCAGTGAAGCGCTGGTGGGCTACACCTTC. Protein: CASSEALVGYTF.

A few counts support this clone. The chain carries TRBV5-4 and TRBJ2-2, with unresolved D. This CDR3 has 16 residues. V dropped 4 bases and J dropped 6 bases, with 19 bases sitting between them. Germline values: CDR1 SGHNT, CDR2 YYREEE (reference sequence). Written as DNA, the CDR3 is TGTGCCAGCAGCCCGTCCCCTAGTGGTCAATCCGGGGAGCTGTTTTTT. This gives the protein CASSPSPSGQSGELFF.

The chain has TRBV6-1 and TRBJ2-7; D is possibly TRBD2 (5 bases). This CDR3 has 15 residues. The germline V gene has CDR1 MNHNS and CDR2 SASEGT. Trimming stripped 2 bases from V and 2 bases from J, with 13 bases between. The CDR3 protein is CASSEKWGDTYEQYF. CDR3 bases: TGTGCCAGCAGTGAAAAGTGGGGAGACACCTACGAGCAGTACTTC.

The rearrangement links TRBV29-1 to TRBJ2-5; D remains unclear. The last part of the DNA fits TRBJ2-7 better; the J call may be wrong. CDR1 is SQVTM and CDR2 is ANQGSEA in the germline V gene. This CDR3 has 15 residues. This CDR3 is CSVMKGLGYSYEQYF. In nucleotides, the CDR3 is TGCAGCGTCATGAAGGGTTTGGGGTACTCCTACGAGCAGTACTTC.

The CDR3 sequence is CASSVAGSAYEQYF. In DNA form, the CDR3 reads TGTGCCAGCAGCGTAGCTGGTTCCGCCTACGAGCAGTACTTC. The chain carries TRBV9 and TRBJ2-7; D call uncertain. The CDR3 runs to 14 residues. Germline V gene sequence: CDR1 SGDLS, CDR2 YYNGEE. The V end lost 0 bases, the J end lost 2 bases, and 9 bases lay between the germline ends. Filled out from reference TRBV9 and TRBJ2-7, the complete variable domain reads DSGVTQTPKHLITATGQRVTLRCSPRSGDLSVYWYQQSLDQGLQFLIQYYNGEERAKGNILERFSAQQFPDLHSELNLSSLELGDSALYFCASSVAGSAYEQYFGPGTRLTVT.

The chain couples TRBV7-8 to TRBJ1-6; weak D call: TRBD1 (5 bases). The V and J ends lost 0 bases and 10 bases respectively, with 13 bases between them. CDR1 is SGHVS and CDR2 is FQNEAQ in the germline V gene. The CDR3 length is 15 residues. The chain's CDR3 is CASSLALGGQSPLHF. The CDR3 region has the DNA TGTGCCAGCAGCTTAGCGCTAGGAGGACAATCACCCCTCCACTTT.

The rearrangement links TRBV5-1 to TRBJ1-4, with D tentatively TRBD1 (5 bases). CDR1 SGHRS and CDR2 YFSETQ come from the germline V gene. The length of the CDR3 is 15 residues. Trimming shortened V by 3 bases and J by 6 bases, and 15 bases separated the two germline ends. DNA of the CDR3: TGCGCCAGCAGCTGGGACCTCCGCCTCGATGAAAAACTGTTTTTT. This translates into CASSWDLRLDEKLFF.

This chain joins TRBV19 and TRBJ2-7, with TRBD1 matching over 8 bases. J lost 4 bases, V lost 6 bases, and 2 bases had no gene match. The germline CDR1 and CDR2 sequences are LNHDA and SQIVND (reference sequence). The CDR3 sequence is 12 residues long. The CDR3: CASSDRGYEQYF. The CDR3 region has the DNA TGTGCCAGTAGCGACAGGGGTTACGAGCAGTACTTC.

The V and J genes are TRBV4-1 and TRBJ2-3, with D hard to call. There are 15 residues in the CDR3. V was trimmed by 1 base and J by 4 bases, leaving 12 bases between them. The germline CDR1 and CDR2 sequences are MGHRA and YSYEKL. CDR3 residues: CASSQGPPGADTQYF. DNA of the CDR3: TGCGCCAGCAGCCAAGGCCCACCTGGGGCAGATACGCAGTATTTT.

The chain combines TRBV19 with TRBJ1-5; weak D call: TRBD1 (5 bases). The germline gives CDR1 LNHDA, CDR2 SQIVND (reference sequence). The CDR3 is 14 amino acids. Trimming cost V 3 bases and J 6 bases, with 12 bases left between them. CDR3 DNA: TGTGCCAGTAGTATCCAGGGACCGGGTCAGCCCCAGCATTTT. Translated: CASSIQGPGQPQHF. Full variable domain (rest looked up from reference TRBV19 and TRBJ1-5): DGGITQSPKYLFRKEGQNVTLSCEQNLNHDAMYWYRQDPGQGLRLIYYSQIVNDFQKGDIAEGYSVSREKKESFPLTVTSAQKNPTAFYLCASSIQGPGQPQHFGDGTRLSIL.

The V call is TRBV20-1, the J call TRBJ2-3, with D unclear. Germline lookup yields CDR1 DFQATT and CDR2 SNEGSKA (reference sequence). Trimming removed 5 bases from V and 6 bases from J, with 9 bases in between. CDR3 size: 11 residues. CDR3 region: CSAPWLDTQYF. CDR3 coding DNA: TGCAGTGCTCCCTGGCTTGATACGCAGTATTTT.

This chain links TRBV21-1 with TRBJ1-1. TRBV21-1 is termed a pseudogene. The CDR3 extends over 12 amino acids. For the CDR3, the DNA is TGTGCCAGCCCAGGGAGGAGAGCTGAAGCTTTCTTT. Translated: CASPGRRAEAFF.